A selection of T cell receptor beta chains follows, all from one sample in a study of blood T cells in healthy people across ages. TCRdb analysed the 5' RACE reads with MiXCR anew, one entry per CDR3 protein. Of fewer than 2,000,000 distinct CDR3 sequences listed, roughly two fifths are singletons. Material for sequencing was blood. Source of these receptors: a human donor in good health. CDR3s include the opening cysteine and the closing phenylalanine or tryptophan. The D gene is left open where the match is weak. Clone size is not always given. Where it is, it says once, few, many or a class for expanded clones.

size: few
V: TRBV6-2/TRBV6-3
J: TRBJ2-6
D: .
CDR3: CAARWSSGANVLTF
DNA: TGTGCCGCCCGATGGAGCTCTGGGGCCAACGTCCTGACTTTC

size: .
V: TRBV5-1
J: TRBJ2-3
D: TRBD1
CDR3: CATQGATDTQYF
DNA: TGCGCCACCCAGGGGGCAACAGATACGCAGTATTTT

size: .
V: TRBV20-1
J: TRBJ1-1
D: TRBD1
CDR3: CSGSDARTGGTEAFF
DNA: TGCAGTGGGTCGGACGCACGGACAGGGGGAACTGAAGCTTTCTTT

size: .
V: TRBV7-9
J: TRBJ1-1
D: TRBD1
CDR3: CASSPDRGMYTEAFF
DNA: TGTGCCAGCAGCCCCGACAGGGGGATGTACACTGAAGCTTTCTTT

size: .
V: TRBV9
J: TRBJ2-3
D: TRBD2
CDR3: CASSVGLAARVSTDTQYF
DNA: TGTGCCAGCAGCGTAGGACTAGCGGCGAGGGTGAGTACAGATACGCAGTATTTT

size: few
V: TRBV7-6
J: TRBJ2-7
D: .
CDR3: CASSFDPLLREQYF
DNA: TGTGCCAGCAGCTTCGACCCTCTTCTTCGCGAGCAGTACTTC

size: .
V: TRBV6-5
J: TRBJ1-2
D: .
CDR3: CASSYAGTLGDGYTF
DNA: TGTGCCAGCAGTTACGCCGGGACTTTGGGGGATGGCTACACCTTC

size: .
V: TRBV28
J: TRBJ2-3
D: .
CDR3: CASGGIFTDTQYF
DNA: TGTGCCAGCGGAGGCATATTCACAGATACGCAGTATTTT

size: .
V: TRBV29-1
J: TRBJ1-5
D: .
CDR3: CSVSDSNQPQHF
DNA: TGCAGCGTTAGTGACAGCAATCAGCCCCAGCATTTT

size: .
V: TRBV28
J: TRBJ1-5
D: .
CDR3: CASSPTRGGSNQPQHF
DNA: TGTGCCAGCAGCCCAACCCGGGGGGGAAGCAATCAGCCCCAGCATTTT

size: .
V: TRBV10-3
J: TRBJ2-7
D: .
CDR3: CAISESMDYEQYF
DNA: TGTGCCATCAGTGAGTCGATGGACTACGAGCAGTACTTC

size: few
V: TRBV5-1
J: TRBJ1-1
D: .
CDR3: CASSLTYRETEAFF
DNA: TGCGCCAGCAGCCTCACTTACAGGGAGACTGAAGCTTTCTTT

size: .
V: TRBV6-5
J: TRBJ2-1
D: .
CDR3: CAGSYSLPSEFYNEQFF
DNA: TGTGCCGGCAGTTACTCGTTGCCTAGCGAGTTCTACAATGAGCAGTTCTTC

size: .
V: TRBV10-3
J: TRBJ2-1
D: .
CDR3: CAISGAGEDEQFF
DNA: TGTGCCATCAGTGGGGCCGGGGAGGATGAGCAGTTCTTC

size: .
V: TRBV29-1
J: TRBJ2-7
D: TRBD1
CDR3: CSATGRTGLEQYF
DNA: TGCAGCGCTACAGGACGGACAGGTCTCGAGCAGTACTTC

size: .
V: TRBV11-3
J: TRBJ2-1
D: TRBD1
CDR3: CASSYAGGYYEQFF
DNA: TGTGCCAGCAGCTACGCAGGGGGCTACTATGAGCAGTTCTTC

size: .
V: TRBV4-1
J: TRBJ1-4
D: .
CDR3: CASSQAGQAGSEKLFF
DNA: TGCGCCAGCAGCCAAGCAGGGCAGGCCGGTTCTGAAAAACTGTTTTTT

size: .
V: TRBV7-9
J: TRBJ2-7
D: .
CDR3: CASSLANNYPTYEQYF
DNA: TGTGCCAGCAGCTTAGCAAACAACTATCCTACTTACGAGCAGTACTTC

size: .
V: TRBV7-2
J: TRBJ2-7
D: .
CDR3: CASSLGVWYEQYF
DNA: TGTGCCAGCAGCTTAGGGGTCTGGTACGAGCAGTACTTC

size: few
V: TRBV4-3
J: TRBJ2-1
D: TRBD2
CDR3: CASSQGTSGAIYNEQFF
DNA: TGCGCCAGCAGCCAAGGGACTAGCGGGGCAATATACAATGAGCAGTTCTTC

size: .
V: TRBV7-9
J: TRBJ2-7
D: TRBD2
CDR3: CASSLALGGVGDYEQYF
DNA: TGTGCCAGCAGCTTAGCGCTCGGGGGGGTCGGAGACTACGAGCAGTACTTC

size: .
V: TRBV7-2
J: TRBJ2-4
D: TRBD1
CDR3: CASSSNTGGMNIQYF
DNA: TGTGCCAGCAGCTCCAACACAGGGGGCATGAACATTCAGTACTTC

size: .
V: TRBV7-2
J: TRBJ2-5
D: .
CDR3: CASTQSPGKGGTQYF
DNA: TGTGCCAGCACCCAAAGTCCGGGAAAAGGGGGGACCCAGTACTTC

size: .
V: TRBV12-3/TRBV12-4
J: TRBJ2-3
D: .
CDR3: CASNPNRVDTQYF
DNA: TGCGCCAGCAACCCCAACAGGGTCGATACGCAGTATTTT

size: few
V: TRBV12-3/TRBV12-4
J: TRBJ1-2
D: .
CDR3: CASSFVAAFGYTF
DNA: TGTGCCAGCAGTTTCGTGGCAGCCTTCGGCTACACCTTC

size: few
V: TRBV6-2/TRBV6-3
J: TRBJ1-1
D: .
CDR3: CASSYASLTEAFF
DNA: TGTGCCAGCAGTTACGCCAGCCTCACTGAAGCTTTCTTT

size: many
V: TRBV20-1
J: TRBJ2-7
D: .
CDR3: CSADNALGYEQYF
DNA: TGCAGTGCTGATAACGCACTAGGCTACGAGCAGTACTTC

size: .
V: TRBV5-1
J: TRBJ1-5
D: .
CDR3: CASLGPDPSNQPQHF
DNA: TGCGCCAGCTTGGGGCCTGACCCTAGCAATCAGCCCCAGCATTTT

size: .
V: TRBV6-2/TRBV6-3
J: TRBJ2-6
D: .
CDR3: CASSYSQWANVLTF
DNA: TGTGCCAGCAGTTACTCACAATGGGCCAACGTCCTGACTTTC

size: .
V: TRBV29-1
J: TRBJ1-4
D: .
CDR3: CSVPTSYTQFF
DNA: TGCAGCGTACCAACGTCCTATACGCAGTTTTTT

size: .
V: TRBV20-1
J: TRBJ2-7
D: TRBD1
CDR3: CSAPRGRGLPYEQYF
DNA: TGCAGTGCCCCACGGGGTAGGGGGCTCCCCTACGAGCAGTACTTC

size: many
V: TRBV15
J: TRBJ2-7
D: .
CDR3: CATSRELAYEQYF
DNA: TGTGCCACCAGCAGAGAATTAGCCTACGAGCAGTACTTC

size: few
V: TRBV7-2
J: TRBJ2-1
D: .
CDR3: CASSLGGQIYNEQFF
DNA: TGTGCCAGCAGCTTAGGTGGGCAGATCTACAATGAGCAGTTCTTC

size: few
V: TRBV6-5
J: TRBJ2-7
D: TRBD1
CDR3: CASSSSGQGSYEQYF
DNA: TGTGCCAGCAGTAGCTCCGGACAGGGTTCCTACGAGCAGTACTTC

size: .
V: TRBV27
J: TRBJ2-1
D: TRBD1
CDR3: CASSLSGQVTPHYNEQFF
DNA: TGTGCCAGCAGTTTATCGGGACAGGTGACTCCCCACTACAATGAGCAGTTCTTC

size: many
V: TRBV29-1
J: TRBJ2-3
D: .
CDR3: CSVSTGDTQYF
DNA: TGCAGCGTATCAACAGGGGATACGCAGTATTTT

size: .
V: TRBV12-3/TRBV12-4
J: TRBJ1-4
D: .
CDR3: CASSFPGEKLFF
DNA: TGTGCCAGCAGTTTTCCAGGGGAAAAACTGTTTTTT

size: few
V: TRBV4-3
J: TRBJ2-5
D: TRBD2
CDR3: CASSQEGLAGGMTTQYF
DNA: TGCGCCAGCAGCCAAGAGGGGCTAGCGGGGGGGATGACGACCCAGTACTTC

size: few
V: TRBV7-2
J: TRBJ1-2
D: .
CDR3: CASSSDLHYGYTF
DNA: TGTGCCAGCAGCTCCGACCTCCACTATGGCTACACCTTC